This T cell receptor beta chain is drawn from a study of T cell repertoires in cytomegalovirus infection. About the research overall: Shared public TCR beta signatures pointed to both CMV infection and a matching HLA type. Study outcomes and limitations: Cumulated frequencies of public TCR beta families served to identify carriers of CMV plus the relevant HLA. Across the ex vivo response, the dominant clonotypes were HLA-C-restricted CMV-specific TCR beta clonotypes.

MiXCR, run by TCRdb on the reads, gives a single entry per CDR3 protein. The sample lists approximately 76,000 distinct CDR3 sequences; less than 4.5% were seen once. The sample holds many counts of this clonotype. The antigen is not known. From germline, CDR1 is LGHNA and CDR2 YNFKEQ. Trimming shortened V by 2 bases and J by 2 bases, and 11 bases separated the two germline ends. The CDR3 runs to 15 residues. V is TRBV4-2 and J is TRBJ2-3, with D unclear. The material sequenced was PBMCs. The receptor's source is a human donor in good health (CMV status not recorded). Some clones in this sample may be carry-over from other donors' samples. The CDR3 protein is CASSQSLRVTDTQYF. In DNA, the CDR3 is TGTGCCAGCAGCCAAAGTCTGCGTGTCACAGATACGCAGTATTTT.